This TCR beta chain was obtained from a study of tumor-infiltrating lymphocytes in primary liver carcinoma. Overall study findings and caveats: Tumors had a top-250-clone fraction that was significantly higher than blood (p = 0.039). Compared with tumor region pairs, tumor-adjacent and tumor-blood pairs overlapped less.

From roughly 0.5 ug total RNA, TCR beta cDNA was generated with a primer in the constant region. Libraries of TCR beta came from three nested multiplex PCR rounds with slightly modified ARM-PCR. TCRdb analysed the multiplex PCR reads with MiXCR anew, one entry per CDR3 protein. This sample yields some 30,000 distinct CDR3 sequences, of which 76% are seen a single time; under 40% belongs to the top ten. It was from roughly 20-30 mg of unsorted bulk tissue that RNA and DNA were co-extracted. Points on this clonotype: What it binds is not known.

Sequenced: liver tumor tissue from sampling region 5. The subset denotes: tumor region T5, tumor centre. The sequence was obtained from a man aged 35-49 years with primary liver carcinoma and hepatitis B virus infection.

The CDR3 DNA reads TGTGCCAGCAGCTTAGCATTAGGAAGGGCAAACACCGGGGAGTGGTTTTTT. It is translated as CASSLALGRANTGEWFF. The J gene is TRBJ2-2, the V gene TRBV11-2, with a tentative D call TRBD2 (5 bases). The V gene lost 1 base and the J gene lost 16 bases, with 28 bases spanning the gap. The CDR3 sequence is 17 residues long. CDR1 is SGHAT, CDR2 FQNNGV, per germline.